The entry below gives a single TCR beta chain sequence along with its context. Authors' data handling: Counts of nucleated cells, estimated from reference gene primer amplification, were obtained. Some clones are missing from TCRdb's copy, which holds only in-frame ones; the method was immunoSEQ multiplex PCR. V and J calls and clone size come straight from that table; D and trimming were deduced from the DNA. There are roughly 100,000 clones in the sample; roughly 84% occur only once, and approximately 2% lies in the top ten. The sample belongs to a study of blood T cell repertoires in COVID-19. Study details: Acute and convalescent COVID-19 samples came from the United States, Italy and Spain. In each case, the material was cDNA or gDNA derived from T cells, B-cell-depleted T cells, or PBMCs.

The sequenced sample was peripheral blood. This clonotype originated in a man aged 65-85 years with active or convalescent COVID-19.

CDR3 sequence reads: CASSPLRDRGGNTIYF. CDR3 in DNA: TGTGCCAGCTCACCCCTCAGGGATCGAGGTGGAAACACCATATATTTT. This rearrangement joins TRBV18 to TRBJ1-3; possibly TRBD1 for D (5 bases). The CDR3 has 16 residues. CDR1 KGHSH and CDR2 LQKENI come from the germline V gene. V lost 3 bases and J 3 bases, leaving 15 bases between the germline ends.